This T cell receptor (beta chain) was identified during a study of shared clonotypes between healthy human individuals. Study information: Per donor, three plates held CD4 naive cells, three held CD4 memory, two held CD8 naive and one held CD8 memory.

The germline V gene has CDR1 MNHEY and CDR2 SMNVEV (reference sequence). The CDR3 consists of 16 residues. Trimming took 4 bases from V and 2 from J, leaving 17 bases between them. The naive CD8 fraction comprised CD45RO-negative cells positively selected for CCR7 and excluded terminally differentiated effector memory CD45RA+ cells. Regarding the study as a whole: A handful of donors showed sharing of around 5.3% of naive CD4 clonotypes. Researchers sampled blood only, noting tissue repertoires likely differ.

Comments on this clone: Its antigen is unidentified.

Deep-level running was used for the assay. Measured with immunoSEQ multiplex PCR; TCRdb has only the in-frame clones, and not every one. The repertoire holds about 1.9 million clones, with roughly 95% as singletons. V is TRBV27 and J is TRBJ1-1; TRBD1 is a possible D gene (6 bases). Sample: naive CD8+ T cells from PBMCs. The sequence derives from a man younger than 30 in good health. Some clones in this sample may be carry-over from other donors' samples. The CDR3 region is CASSSGPGHFNTEAFF. The CDR3 DNA sequence: TGTGCCAGCAGTTCCGGACCGGGACACTTCAACACTGAAGCTTTCTTT.